These T cell receptor beta chains were read from a single sample in a study of blood T cells in healthy people across ages. TCRdb re-analysed the 5' RACE reads in MiXCR, keeping a single row per CDR3 protein. The sample yields 600,000 to 800,000 distinct CDR3 sequences, about 50% seen once. The sample was blood. The receptors stem from a woman over 75 in good health. Each CDR3 is given with its conserved first and last residue. D genes are given only for firm matches. Only part of the rows carry a size: once, few, many, or a class if the clone is expanded.

clone_size	v_call	d_call	j_call	cdr3_aa	cdr3_nt
-	TRBV10-3	-	TRBJ2-5	CAIRKGSGAETQYF	TGTGCCATCAGGAAAGGCTCCGGCGCCGAGACCCAGTACTTC
many	TRBV4-1	-	TRBJ2-3	CASSQGGYTQYF	TGCGCCAGCAGCCAAGGCGGGTATACGCAGTATTTT
-	TRBV28	-	TRBJ2-1	CASTQDGANSYNEQFF	TGTGCCAGCACCCAGGACGGAGCCAACTCCTACAATGAGCAGTTCTTC
few	TRBV27	-	TRBJ2-7	CASRNTGTGHYEQYF	TGTGCCAGCAGAAATACGGGTACAGGGCACTACGAGCAGTACTTC
-	TRBV6-5	TRBD1	TRBJ2-7	CASSYSGTGPNEQYF	TGTGCCAGCAGTTACTCGGGGACAGGGCCCAACGAGCAGTACTTC
-	TRBV3-1	TRBD2	TRBJ2-7	CASSPGTSGRLIYEQYF	TGTGCCAGCAGCCCCGGGACTAGCGGGAGGCTCATATACGAGCAGTACTTC
-	TRBV28	-	TRBJ2-3	CASSLGRWLSTDTQYF	TGTGCCAGCAGTTTGGGGAGATGGCTAAGCACAGATACGCAGTATTTT
many	TRBV7-9	-	TRBJ2-5	CASSLVGTEQETQYF	TGTGCCAGCAGCTTAGTAGGAACAGAACAAGAGACCCAGTACTTC
-	TRBV18	TRBD1	TRBJ1-5	CASSRSTGTGGGGQPQHF	TGTGCCAGCTCACGGTCAACCGGGACAGGGGGCGGAGGTCAGCCCCAGCATTTT
-	TRBV7-2	TRBD2	TRBJ2-3	CASSLRSLAGGRSADTQYF	TGTGCCAGCAGCTTAAGGTCGCTAGCGGGAGGGCGGTCGGCAGATACGCAGTATTTT
few	TRBV10-3	TRBD2	TRBJ2-3	CAIRDSSGDTQYF	TGTGCCATCAGAGACTCTAGCGGAGATACGCAGTATTTT
-	TRBV20-1	-	TRBJ2-7	CSAPGKNSYEQYF	TGCAGTGCCCCGGGCAAGAACTCCTACGAGCAGTACTTC
-	TRBV2	-	TRBJ2-2	CASKQGGQGTGELFF	TGTGCCAGCAAGCAGGGGGGCCAGGGCACCGGGGAGCTGTTTTTT
once	TRBV20-1	-	TRBJ2-1	CSALGRYNEQFF	TGCAGTGCTCTGGGACGGTACAATGAGCAGTTCTTC
-	TRBV2	-	TRBJ2-3	CASSGLPRGDTQYF	TGTGCCAGCAGTGGATTGCCCCGGGGAGATACGCAGTATTTT
-	TRBV28	-	TRBJ1-2	CASSFYRSGSYTF	TGTGCCAGCAGTTTTTACAGGTCTGGAAGCTACACCTTC
-	TRBV6-5	-	TRBJ2-5	CASRKGSPRETQYF	TGTGCCAGCAGAAAGGGGTCCCCGCGGGAGACCCAGTACTTC
-	TRBV10-3	-	TRBJ2-3	CAIRGGSTDTQYF	TGTGCCATCAGAGGGGGGAGCACAGATACGCAGTATTTT
-	TRBV12-3/TRBV12-4	-	TRBJ2-2	CASSFPKTRDTGELFF	TGTGCCAGCAGTTTCCCCAAGACACGAGACACCGGGGAGCTGTTTTTT
many	TRBV29-1	TRBD1	TRBJ1-2	CSVSQGGGYTF	TGCAGCGTTTCACAGGGGGGTGGCTACACCTTC
few	TRBV7-2	TRBD2	TRBJ2-3	CASSLGASGSTDTQYF	TGTGCCAGCAGCTTAGGGGCTAGCGGGAGCACAGATACGCAGTATTTT
-	TRBV12-3/TRBV12-4	-	TRBJ2-5	CASSLGNSSVLLQETQYF	TGTGCCAGCAGTTTAGGGAACTCATCCGTCTTACTCCAAGAGACCCAGTACTTC
many	TRBV20-1	-	TRBJ2-5	CSASGAPQETQYF	TGCAGTGCTAGCGGGGCCCCCCAAGAGACCCAGTACTTC
-	TRBV29-1	-	TRBJ1-1	CSAPRGAGGNTEAFF	TGCAGCGCACCTAGGGGGGCCGGGGGGAACACTGAAGCTTTCTTT